Below are 19 T cell receptor beta chains sequenced from a single sample in a study of cytomegalovirus exposure and HLA in healthy donors. Some clones are missing from TCRdb's copy, which holds only in-frame ones; the method was immunoSEQ multiplex PCR. Among 120,000 or so clones, approximately 89% were seen once, and the ten largest hold about 1%. The sample comprised PBMCs. These receptors were taken from a woman younger than 30 in good health and CMV-seronegative.

The V and J genes are TRBV2 and TRBJ2-3, with 7 bases identical to TRBD2. The CDR3 is 14 amino acids. Germline-derived CDR1 and CDR2 are SNHLY and FYNNEI. Trimming removed 2 bases from V and 5 bases from J; junction bases left unmatched: 4. In DNA form, the CDR3 reads TGTGCCAGCAGTGAAATGGCTAGCGGAGATACGCAGTATTTT. It is translated as CASSEMASGDTQYF. Combining the CDR3 with reference TRBV2 and TRBJ2-3 gives the whole variable domain EPEVTQTPSHQVTQMGQEVILRCVPISNHLYFYWYRQILGQKVEFLVSFYNNEISEKSEIFDDQFSVERPDGSNFTLKIRSTKLEDSAMYFCASSEMASGDTQYFGPGTRLTVL.

This chain uses TRBV7-6 with TRBJ2-5; 7 bases match TRBD2. With V trimmed by 7 bases and J by 4 bases, 9 bases remained unmatched. The germline gives CDR1 SGHVS, CDR2 FNYEAQ. The CDR3 totals 14 residues. The CDR3 nucleotides are TGTGCCAGCACCCCCGGGACTACGGGAGAGACCCAGTACTTC. Translation gives CASTPGTTGETQYF.

The chain links TRBV4-1 to TRBJ2-7; 7 nucleotides match TRBD1. Germline V gene lookup returns CDR1 MGHRA and CDR2 YSYEKL. Trimming at V came to 4 bases and at J to 2 bases, leaving 11 bases not matched to a gene. The CDR3 has 16 residues. This chain's CDR3 is CASSLTITGDPYEQYF. Here the CDR3 DNA reads TGCGCCAGCAGCCTCACGATTACAGGGGACCCCTACGAGCAGTACTTC.

V is TRBV4-3 and J is TRBJ2-1; 10 bases fit TRBD2. The CDR3 sequence is 17 residues long. The trim removed 0 bases at V and 5 bases at J, leaving 7 bases unmatched. Germline CDR1 and CDR2: LGHNA and YSLEER. The CDR3 coding sequence is TGCGCCAGCAGCCAAGAATCCAGCGGGAGGGTAAACAATGAGCAGTTCTTC. This codes for CASSQESSGRVNNEQFF.

The chain carries TRBV18 and TRBJ1-2; 8 bases are shared with TRBD1. Germline lookup yields CDR1 KGHSH and CDR2 LQKENI. The CDR3 covers 15 residues. V was pared by 3 bases and J by 2 bases, with 5 bases of the junction left unmatched. CDR3 nucleotide sequence: TGTGCCAGCTCACCTGCCGGACAGGGCAACTATGGCTACACCTTC. Protein: CASSPAGQGNYGYTF.

This chain uses TRBV6-1 with TRBJ2-5; weak D call: TRBD1 (6 bases). The CDR3 has 14 residues. The V gene lost 4 bases and the J gene lost 0 bases, with 9 bases spanning the gap. The germline V gene encodes CDR1 MNHNS and CDR2 SASEGT. The CDR3 loop is CASSGQVNQETQYF. CDR3 DNA sequence: TGTGCCAGCAGTGGACAGGTAAACCAAGAGACCCAGTACTTC.

The chain couples TRBV6-5 to TRBJ1-1; perhaps TRBD1 as D (6 bases). The germline V and J ends were trimmed by 4 bases and 6 bases, with 18 bases remaining between them. Germline values: CDR1 MNHEY, CDR2 SVGAGI. CDR3 length: 15 amino acids. The CDR3 here is CASSFVGGQTSEAFF. The CDR3 nucleotides read TGTGCCAGCAGTTTTGTCGGTGGACAGACGTCTGAAGCTTTCTTT.

The V and J genes are TRBV4-3 and TRBJ1-3; 8 bases fit TRBD1. The CDR3 covers 15 residues. V shed 5 bases, J shed 3 bases, and the junction held 6 bases outside the gene matches. Germline CDR1 reads LGHNA; CDR2 reads YSLEER. CDR3 coding DNA: TGCGCCAGCAGCAACACAGGGGGATATGGAAACACCATATATTTT. Residues: CASSNTGGYGNTIYF.

The chain couples TRBV28 to TRBJ2-7; 11 bases are a match to TRBD2. The CDR3 covers 12 residues. Germline lookup yields CDR1 MDHEN and CDR2 SYDVKM. The ends lost 8 bases at V and 3 bases at J; junction bases unmatched: 0. CDR3 sequence (DNA): TGTGCCAGCGGGACTAGCGGCTACGAGCAGTACTTC. Translated: CASGTSGYEQYF.

This sequence joins TRBV2 and TRBJ2-2, with 8 bases that match TRBD2. V was pared by 8 bases and J by 2 bases, with 7 bases of the junction left unmatched. The length of the CDR3 is 15 residues. Germline V lookup: CDR1 SNHLY, CDR2 FYNNEI. CDR3 sequence (DNA): TGTGCCAGCGGCGGGGGGCGCGCAAACACCGGGGAGCTGTTTTTT. It yields the protein CASGGGRANTGELFF.

The chain carries TRBV15 and TRBJ2-1; the D gene is possibly TRBD2 (6 bases). The CDR3 sequence is 15 residues long. V was shortened by 0 bases and J by 7 bases, with 13 bases between the two germline ends. Germline-derived CDR1 and CDR2 are LNHNV and YYDKDF (reference sequence). CDR3 residues: CATSRDAGSINEQFF. The DNA of the CDR3 is TGTGCCACCAGCAGAGATGCGGGGTCCATAAATGAGCAGTTCTTC.

This clone was detected only once. The chain links TRBV30 to TRBJ2-4, with a weak D call TRBD1 (6 bases). Trimming took 0 bases from V and 0 from J, leaving 15 bases between them. The germline V gene has CDR1 GTSNPN and CDR2 SVGIG (reference sequence). This CDR3 is 17 amino acids long. The CDR3 reads CAWSVSGALLAKNIQYF. CDR3 DNA: TGTGCCTGGAGTGTATCAGGGGCTTTACTAGCCAAAAACATTCAGTACTTC.

This chain joins TRBV10-3 and TRBJ2-3, with 8 bases lining up with TRBD2. Germline values: CDR1 ENHRY, CDR2 SYGVKD. The CDR3 totals 16 residues. V shed 3 bases, J shed 0 bases, and the junction held 5 bases outside the gene matches. The CDR3 region is CAISDLSGSSTDTQYF. The CDR3 DNA is TGTGCCATCAGTGACTTAAGCGGGAGTAGCACAGATACGCAGTATTTT.

The chain joins TRBV30 to TRBJ2-7; TRBD2 matches 9 bases. J gave up 2 bases and V 3 bases, and 5 bases lay outside the gene matches. The CDR3 has 14 residues. Germline V gene lookup returns CDR1 GTSNPN and CDR2 SVGIG (reference sequence). The CDR3 nucleotides are TGTGCCTGGAGCTCCGGCGGGAGGGCCTACGAGCAGTACTTC. It yields the protein CAWSSGGRAYEQYF.

The V gene is TRBV28, the J gene TRBJ1-1; no reliable D call. CDR3 length equals 13 residues. Germline-derived CDR1 and CDR2 are MDHEN and SYDVKM. The germline V and J ends were trimmed by 11 bases and 6 bases, with 19 bases remaining between them. The DNA for the CDR3 is TGTGCCTCGGACGGAGGATCGGGAGCTGAAGCTTTCTTT. Residues: CASDGGSGAEAFF.

In this sample, this clone turned up once. This chain uses TRBV29-1 with TRBJ2-3, with D possibly TRBD2 on 6 matching bases. This CDR3 region has 15 residues. Germline-derived CDR1 and CDR2 are SQVTM and ANQGSEA. V lost 1 base, J lost 1 base, and 12 bases lay in between. CDR3 in DNA: TGCAGCGTTGAAGCCCCCGGGACTGGCACAGATACGCAGTATTTT. Its translation: CSVEAPGTGTDTQYF.

This rearrangement joins TRBV18 to TRBJ1-5, with TRBD1 as a possible D gene (5 bases). Trimming stripped 0 bases from V and 2 bases from J, with 11 bases between. CDR1 KGHSH and CDR2 LQKENI come from the germline V gene. The CDR3 length is 16 residues. This CDR3 reads CASSPPGGDGNQPQHF. CDR3 sequence (DNA): TGTGCCAGCTCACCACCCGGGGGGGACGGCAATCAGCCCCAGCATTTT. Filled out from reference TRBV18 and TRBJ1-5, the complete variable domain reads NAGVMQNPRHLVRRRGQEARLRCSPMKGHSHVYWYRQLPEEGLKFMVYLQKENIIDESGMPKERFSAEFPKEGPSILRIQQVVRGDSAAYFCASSPPGGDGNQPQHFGDGTRLSIL.

The chain has TRBV5-4 and TRBJ2-7; 8 bases fit TRBD2. V lost 0 bases, J lost 1 base, and 9 bases stayed unmatched. This CDR3 is 17 amino acids long. Germline loops: CDR1 SGHNT, CDR2 YYREEE (reference sequence). The CDR3 DNA reads TGTGCCAGCAGCTTGGCAGGGGTGGCTAGCGGGTCCTACGAGCAGTACTTC. It translates to CASSLAGVASGSYEQYF. The entire variable domain, with the rest obtained from reference TRBV5-4 and TRBJ2-7, is as follows: ETGVTQSPTHLIKTRGQQVTLRCSSQSGHNTVSWYQQALGQGPQFIFQYYREEENGRGNFPPRFSGLQFPNYSSELNVNALELDDSALYLCASSLAGVASGSYEQYFGPGTRLTVT.

The chain has TRBV4-3 and TRBJ2-1, with 10 bases matching TRBD2. The CDR3 sequence is 19 residues long. V dropped 0 bases and J dropped 0; count of bases not matched to a gene: 8. Germline values: CDR1 LGHNA, CDR2 YSLEER. CDR3 amino acids: CASSQDSGSGRASYNEQFF. DNA of the CDR3: TGCGCCAGCAGCCAAGATTCGGGCAGCGGGAGGGCCTCCTACAATGAGCAGTTCTTC.